The clone carrying this T cell receptor beta chain was picked up many times. Its antigen remains unknown. A library of TCRbeta sequences, prepared with unique molecular identifiers, was generated. MiXCR, applied by TCRdb to the PCR reads, yields one record per CDR3 protein. Here the sample spans 280,000 or so distinct CDR3 sequences, roughly 10% being singletons. The data were taken from a study of T-cell reconstitution after alpha-beta-depleted transplantation in children. Study-level results: From surviving recipient T cells and thymic progenitors came the high day-60 TCRbeta diversity observed in some patients. When one year had passed after transplant, most T-cell counts and diversity came from newly produced T cells. About two months after transplant, alpha-beta T cells reportedly came from several hundred expanded graft clones.

The V and J ends lost 1 base and 2 bases respectively, with 8 bases between them. The germline gives CDR1 SGHTA, CDR2 FQGNSA. This CDR3 contains 14 residues. The chain recombines TRBV7-2 with TRBJ2-5; perhaps TRBD2 as D (6 bases). The material was peripheral blood, obtained 180 days after TCRalphabeta/CD19-depleted stem cell transplant. The clonotype comes from a male patient aged 2-10 years who had a stem cell transplant for chronic granulomatous disease, so the T cells may come from the graft donor. The CDR3 DNA reads as TGTGCCAGCAGCTTAGGCGGGATGCAAGAGACCCAGTACTTC. Its protein is CASSLGGMQETQYF.